Listed below are T cell receptor beta chains from one sample, sequenced in a study of T-cell reconstitution after alpha-beta-depleted transplantation in children. MiXCR was run by TCRdb on the PCR reads, yielding one entry per CDR3 protein. The sample shows about 610,000 distinct CDR3 sequences, roughly a tenth of them seen only once. Sample: PBMCs from the stem cell graft donor, taken from the stem cell graft. All receptors come from a human donor who donated a stem cell graft to a child with acute myeloid leukemia. Both conserved end residues are trimmed from each CDR3. Clone size is not always given. Where it is, it says once, few, many or a class for expanded clones.

few | TRBV14 | ASGGQGRSSGQF
NA | TRBV28 | ASTSGPELGNTIY
once | TRBV12-3/TRBV12-4 | ASAGTSGRAGTDTQY
few | TRBV5-1 | ASSLGTSGMNEQF
NA | TRBV5-6 | ASSFRAGGDEQF
few | TRBV14 | ASRQARYSDTQY
few | TRBV7-8 | ASRTPGQGGEQY
few | TRBV3-1 | ASSHLNLEQY
few | TRBV28 | ASSPPVGAHHEQY
many | TRBV5-1 | ASSLGTSGRARNEQF
NA | TRBV29-1 | SVSGTSGSRI
NA | TRBV29-1 | SVGGRSASGTEAF
NA | TRBV24-1 | ATSDSLIETQY
NA | TRBV6-2/TRBV6-3 | ASSYVGVPGANVLT
few | TRBV20-1 | SANGKPRTDTQY
many | TRBV7-3 | ASSFRDQSYNEQF
few | TRBV7-9 | ASSLSTGSDEQY
NA | TRBV4-1 | ASSHGAGPGNEAF
few | TRBV4-3 | ASSPGPHREETQY
NA | TRBV4-2 | ASTGTGNIGNTIY
many | TRBV7-2 | ASSRDSSSGNTIY
few | TRBV5-1 | ASSLEGLVGGEQF
few | TRBV6-1 | ASSNSGSSTDTQY
NA | TRBV7-9 | ASSRAPNTGELF
NA | TRBV4-3 | ASSQTSDTEAF
few | TRBV29-1 | SVEFMTGNTDTQY
many | TRBV28 | ASIGPYEQY